A single T cell receptor (beta chain) is shown here with its context. As originally analysed: By means of reference gene primer amplification, nucleated cell counts were estimated. The repertoire was sequenced with immunoSEQ multiplex PCR; TCRdb's copy has only in-frame clones and lacks some. V, J and clone size are those of that table, while D and trimming were read from the DNA. The sample gives about 210,000 clones, 92% of which show up once; around 1.2% is in the top ten. These data are taken from a study of blood T cell repertoires in COVID-19. Study-wide background: Spain, Italy and the United States supplied samples that represented acute and convalescent COVID-19. In each case, the material was cDNA or gDNA derived from T cells, B-cell-depleted T cells, or PBMCs.

The germline CDR1 and CDR2 sequences are LGHDT and YNNKEL (reference sequence). V dropped 1 base and J dropped 9; count of bases not matched to a gene: 7. The CDR3 covers 15 residues. The sequenced sample was peripheral blood. The chain joins TRBV3-1 (or the pseudogene TRBV3-2) to TRBJ2-1; 9 nucleotides align to TRBD2. The sequence derives from a man aged 25-45 years with acute or convalescent COVID-19. The CDR3 sequence: CASSQGPAGGLEQFF. The CDR3 nucleotides are TGTGCCAGCAGCCAAGGTCCAGCGGGGGGCCTTGAGCAGTTCTTC.